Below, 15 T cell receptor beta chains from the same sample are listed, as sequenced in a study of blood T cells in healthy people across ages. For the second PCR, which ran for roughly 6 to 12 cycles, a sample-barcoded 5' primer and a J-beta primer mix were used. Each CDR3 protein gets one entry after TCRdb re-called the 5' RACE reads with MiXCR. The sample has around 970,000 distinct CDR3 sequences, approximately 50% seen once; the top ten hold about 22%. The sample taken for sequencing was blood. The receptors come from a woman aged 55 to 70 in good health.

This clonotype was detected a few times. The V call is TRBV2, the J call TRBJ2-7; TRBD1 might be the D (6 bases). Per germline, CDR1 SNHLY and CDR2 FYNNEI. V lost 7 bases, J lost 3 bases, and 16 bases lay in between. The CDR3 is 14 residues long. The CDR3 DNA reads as TGTGCCAGCACCGCGGCAGGGGCCCACTACGAGCAGTACTTC. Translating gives CASTAAGAHYEQYF.

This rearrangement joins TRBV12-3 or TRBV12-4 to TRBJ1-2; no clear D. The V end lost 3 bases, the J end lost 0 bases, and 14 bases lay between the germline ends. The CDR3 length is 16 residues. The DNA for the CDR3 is TGTGCCAGCAGTTTCGGCCCTTGGGGAGCTAACTATGGCTACACCTTC. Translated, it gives CASSFGPWGANYGYTF.

CDR3 coding DNA: TGTGCCAGCAGTCCCCTCCTATCGGGGAGCACGTTCTTC. Amino acid sequence: CASSPLLSGSTFF. The chain joins TRBV28 to TRBJ2-1; D perhaps matches TRBD2 (5 bases). Deletions cut 5 bases from V and 15 bases from J, with 20 bases between. Germline V gives CDR1 MDHEN, CDR2 SYDVKM. The CDR3 is 13 amino acids. Combining the CDR3 with reference TRBV28 and TRBJ2-1 gives the whole variable domain DVKVTQSSRYLVKRTGEKVFLECVQDMDHENMFWYRQDPGLGLRLIYFSYDVKMKEKGDIPEGYSVSREKKERFSLILESASTNQTSMYLCASSPLLSGSTFFGPGTRLTVL.

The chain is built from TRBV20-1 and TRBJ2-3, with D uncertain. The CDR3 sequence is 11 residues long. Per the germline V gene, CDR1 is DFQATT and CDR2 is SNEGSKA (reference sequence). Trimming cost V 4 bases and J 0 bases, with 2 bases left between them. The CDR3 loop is CSAISTDTQYF. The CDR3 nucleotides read TGCAGTGCTATTAGCACAGATACGCAGTATTTT.

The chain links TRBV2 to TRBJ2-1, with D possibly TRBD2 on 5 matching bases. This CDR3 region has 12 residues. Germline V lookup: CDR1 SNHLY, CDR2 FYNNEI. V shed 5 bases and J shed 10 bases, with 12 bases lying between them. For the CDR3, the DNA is TGTGCCAGCAGTCCTCTAGCCGGGGAGCAGTTCTTC. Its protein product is CASSPLAGEQFF.

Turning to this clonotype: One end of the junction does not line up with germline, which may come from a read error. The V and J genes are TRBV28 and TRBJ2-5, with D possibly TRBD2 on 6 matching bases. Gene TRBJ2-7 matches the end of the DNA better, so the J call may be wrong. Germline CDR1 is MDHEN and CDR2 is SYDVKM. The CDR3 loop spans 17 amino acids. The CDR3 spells CANSSMPGRGIPYEQYF. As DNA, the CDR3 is TGTGCCAACAGTTCAATGCCCGGGAGAGGGATCCCCTACGAGCAGTACTTC.

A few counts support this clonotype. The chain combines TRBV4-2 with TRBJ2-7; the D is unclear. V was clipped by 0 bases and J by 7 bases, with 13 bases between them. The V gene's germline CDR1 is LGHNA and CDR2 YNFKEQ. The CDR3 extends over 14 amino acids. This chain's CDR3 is CASSQDQARGEQYF. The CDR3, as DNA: TGTGCCAGCAGCCAAGATCAGGCCCGTGGGGAGCAGTACTTC.

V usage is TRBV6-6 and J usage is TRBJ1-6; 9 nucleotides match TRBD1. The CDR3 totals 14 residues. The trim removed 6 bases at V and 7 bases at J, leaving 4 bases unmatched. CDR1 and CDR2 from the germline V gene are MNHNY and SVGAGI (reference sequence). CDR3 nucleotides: TGTGCCAGCAGATGGACAGGGGACAATTCACCCCTCCACTTT. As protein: CASRWTGDNSPLHF.

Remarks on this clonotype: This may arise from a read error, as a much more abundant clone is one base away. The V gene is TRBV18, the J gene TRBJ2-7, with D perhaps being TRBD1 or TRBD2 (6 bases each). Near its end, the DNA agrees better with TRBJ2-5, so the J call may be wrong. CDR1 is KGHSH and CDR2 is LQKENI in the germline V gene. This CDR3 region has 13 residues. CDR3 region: CASSPKGGETQYF. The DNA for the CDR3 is TGTGCCAGCTCACCAAAGGGGGGAGAGACCCAGTACTTC.

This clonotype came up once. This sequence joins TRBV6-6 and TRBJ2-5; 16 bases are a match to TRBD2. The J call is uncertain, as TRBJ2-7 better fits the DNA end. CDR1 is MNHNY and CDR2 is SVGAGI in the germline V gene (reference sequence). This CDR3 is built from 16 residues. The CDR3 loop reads CASSGGLAGGFHEQYF. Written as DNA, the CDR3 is TGTGCCAGCAGTGGGGGACTAGCGGGAGGGTTCCACGAGCAGTACTTC.

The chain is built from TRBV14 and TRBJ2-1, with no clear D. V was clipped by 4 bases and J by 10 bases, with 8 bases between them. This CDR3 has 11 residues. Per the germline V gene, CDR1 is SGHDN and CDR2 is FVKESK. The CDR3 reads CASSRYQEQFF. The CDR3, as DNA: TGTGCCAGCAGCCGCTACCAAGAGCAGTTCTTC.

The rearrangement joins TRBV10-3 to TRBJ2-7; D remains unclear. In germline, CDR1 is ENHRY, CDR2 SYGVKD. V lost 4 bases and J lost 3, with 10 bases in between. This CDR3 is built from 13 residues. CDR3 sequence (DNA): TGTGCCATCAGTGTGGTTGCTAGCTACGAGCAGTACTTC. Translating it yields CAISVVASYEQYF.

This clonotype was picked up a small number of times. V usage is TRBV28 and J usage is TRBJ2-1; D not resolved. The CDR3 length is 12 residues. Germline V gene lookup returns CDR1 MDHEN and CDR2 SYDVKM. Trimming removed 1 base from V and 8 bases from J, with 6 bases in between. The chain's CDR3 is CASSLYSYEQFF. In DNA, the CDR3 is TGTGCCAGCAGTTTATACAGCTATGAGCAGTTCTTC.

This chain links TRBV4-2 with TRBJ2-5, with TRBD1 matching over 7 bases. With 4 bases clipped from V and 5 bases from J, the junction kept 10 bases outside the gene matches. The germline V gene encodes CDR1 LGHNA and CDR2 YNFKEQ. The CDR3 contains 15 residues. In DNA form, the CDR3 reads TGTGCCAGCAGCCCAGCCCGGACAGGCGGGGAGACCCAGTACTTC. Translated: CASSPARTGGETQYF.

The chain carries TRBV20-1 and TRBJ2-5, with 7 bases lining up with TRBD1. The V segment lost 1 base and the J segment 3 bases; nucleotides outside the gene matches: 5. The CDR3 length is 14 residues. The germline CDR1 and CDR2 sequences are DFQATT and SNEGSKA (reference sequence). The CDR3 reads CSARAMTGKETQYF. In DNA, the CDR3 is TGCAGTGCTAGAGCTATGACAGGGAAAGAGACCCAGTACTTC.